These T cell receptor beta chains were read from a single sample in a study of T-cell memory formation after mild COVID-19. TCRdb passed the 5' RACE reads through MiXCR, listing each CDR3 protein once. In the table there are hundreds of thousands of distinct CDR3 sequences, about a fifth of which are singletons. Sequenced: PBMCs or a T cell subset sorted from them (not recorded which). The receptors come from an adult woman who had mild COVID-19 (a few samples of this study predate the infection). Cell type and time point are not known. Both conserved end residues are part of each CDR3. Each record gives: V gene, J gene, clone size, D gene, CDR3 protein, CDR3 DNA. The D gene is left open where the match is weak. Some rows have no size entry. The others give once, few or many, or a class for an expanded clone.

TRBV24-1	TRBJ2-1	.	TRBD1	CATRPSGTEHYNEQFF	TGTGCCACCCGACCATCCGGGACAGAGCATTACAATGAGCAGTTCTTC
TRBV10-3	TRBJ1-1	few	.	CAISESGSEGTEAFF	TGTGCCATCAGTGAGTCGGGCAGTGAGGGCACTGAAGCTTTCTTT
TRBV5-1	TRBJ2-1	few	.	CASSLSVSLNGGWYNEQFF	TGCGCCAGCAGCTTGTCGGTTTCTCTAAACGGGGGTTGGTACAATGAGCAGTTCTTC
TRBV20-1	TRBJ2-3	.	TRBD2	CSARDSGTSGSRTDTQYF	TGCAGTGCTAGAGATTCGGGGACTAGCGGGAGCCGCACAGATACGCAGTATTTT
TRBV7-2	TRBJ2-1	.	.	CASSLRESLGSYNEQFF	TGTGCCAGCAGCTTACGGGAGTCCTTAGGCTCCTACAATGAGCAGTTCTTC
TRBV4-1	TRBJ2-7	few	.	CASSQDPRGGYEQYF	TGCGCCAGCAGCCAAGATCCGAGAGGGGGTTACGAGCAGTACTTC
TRBV12-3/TRBV12-4	TRBJ2-5	.	.	CASSSRRTPQETQYF	TGTGCCAGCAGTTCGAGGCGGACCCCCCAAGAGACCCAGTACTTC
TRBV6-5	TRBJ1-1	.	.	CASSSNRVTQAFF	TGTGCCAGCAGTTCTAACAGGGTAACTCAAGCTTTCTTT
TRBV7-9	TRBJ1-1	many	.	CASSSGTLNTEAFF	TGTGCCAGCAGCTCGGGGACACTGAACACTGAAGCTTTCTTT
TRBV9	TRBJ2-7	many	TRBD2	CASSVGGTPVYEQYF	TGTGCCAGCAGCGTGGGGGGGACCCCCGTCTACGAGCAGTACTTC
TRBV20-1	TRBJ1-6	many	TRBD1	CSANKGQSGSPLHF	TGCAGTGCTAACAAGGGACAGTCTGGCTCACCCCTCCACTTT
TRBV30	TRBJ1-4	.	.	CAWTADSNEKLFF	TGTGCCTGGACCGCGGACAGCAATGAAAAACTGTTTTTT
TRBV20-1	TRBJ2-3	few	TRBD2	CSAPGLAGGAEDTQYF	TGCAGTGCTCCGGGACTAGCGGGGGGCGCGGAAGATACGCAGTATTTT
TRBV6-6	TRBJ2-1	few	TRBD2	CASSSTSGGLNEQFF	TGTGCCAGCAGCTCTACTAGCGGAGGTCTCAATGAGCAGTTCTTC
TRBV12-3/TRBV12-4	TRBJ1-2	.	TRBD1	CASSKTPGQGAGYGYTF	TGTGCCAGCAGCAAAACTCCGGGACAGGGGGCTGGCTATGGCTACACCTTC
TRBV7-2	TRBJ2-5	.	.	CASSRRGGAETQYF	TGTGCCAGCAGCCGAAGGGGAGGAGCGGAGACCCAGTACTTC
TRBV2	TRBJ1-1	.	TRBD1	CASSNNFQGVKAFF	TGTGCCAGCAGTAACAACTTTCAGGGGGTAAAAGCTTTCTTT
TRBV7-2	TRBJ1-5	.	.	CASSLERIGNQPQHF	TGTGCCAGCAGCTTAGAGCGGATCGGCAATCAGCCCCAGCATTTT
TRBV12-3/TRBV12-4	TRBJ2-3	few	.	CASSQGLLPSTDTQYF	TGTGCCAGCAGTCAGGGACTTTTACCTAGCACAGATACGCAGTATTTT
TRBV6-1	TRBJ1-6	once	.	CASSERQTNSPLHF	TGTGCCAGCAGTGAGCGGCAGACTAATTCACCCCTCCACTTT
TRBV5-4	TRBJ2-1	few	.	CASSLDGREQFF	TGTGCCAGCAGCTTGGACGGTAGGGAGCAGTTCTTC
TRBV7-3	TRBJ2-3	.	.	CASSSGWIGDTQYF	TGTGCCAGCAGCTCGGGCTGGATAGGGGATACGCAGTATTTT
TRBV6-5	TRBJ2-1	.	TRBD2	CASSPLLAGNLYNEQFF	TGTGCCAGCAGCCCTCTGTTAGCGGGAAATCTTTACAATGAGCAGTTCTTC
TRBV5-6	TRBJ2-1	few	TRBD1	CASSLGDRTNEQFF	TGTGCCAGCAGCTTGGGGGACAGGACCAATGAGCAGTTCTTC
TRBV7-3	TRBJ2-1	few	.	CASSPIGTVTYNEQFF	TGTGCCAGCAGCCCCATCGGGACTGTGACCTACAATGAGCAGTTCTTC
TRBV24-1	TRBJ2-7	.	.	CATSGGRNSYEQYF	TGTGCCACCAGTGGAGGACGGAACTCCTACGAGCAGTACTTC
TRBV5-1	TRBJ2-1	few	.	CASSLRDWPINEQFF	TGCGCCAGCAGCCTCCGGGACTGGCCCATCAATGAGCAGTTCTTC
TRBV15	TRBJ1-4	.	.	CATSRGARVGEKLFF	TGTGCCACCAGCAGAGGAGCCAGGGTGGGTGAAAAACTGTTTTTT
TRBV6-5	TRBJ1-3	few	.	CASRTDYSGNTIYF	TGTGCCAGCAGGACAGACTACTCTGGAAACACCATATATTTT
TRBV7-9	TRBJ1-1	.	.	CASRPGRGPGTEAFF	TGTGCCAGCAGACCAGGTCGGGGGCCGGGCACTGAAGCTTTCTTT
TRBV20-1	TRBJ1-1	.	.	CSAREGVVAEAFF	TGCAGTGCTAGAGAGGGGGTGGTCGCTGAAGCTTTCTTT
TRBV7-3	TRBJ1-2	few	.	CASSQTGADYGYTF	TGTGCCAGCAGCCAGACGGGGGCGGACTATGGCTACACCTTC
TRBV5-5	TRBJ2-1	.	.	CASTRPPNEQFF	TGTGCCAGCACCCGACCGCCAAATGAGCAGTTCTTC
TRBV19	TRBJ1-1	.	.	CASSTPARGGSQTEAFF	TGTGCCAGTAGTACACCGGCCCGGGGGGGGAGTCAGACTGAAGCTTTCTTT
TRBV14	TRBJ2-1	.	.	CASSQVYEQFF	TGTGCCAGCAGCCAAGTGTATGAGCAGTTCTTC
TRBV5-8	TRBJ2-1	.	.	CASSLMLQGHNEQFF	TGTGCCAGCAGCCTGATGCTACAGGGACACAATGAGCAGTTCTTC
TRBV4-1	TRBJ1-5	few	TRBD1	CASSGGTGNNQPQHF	TGCGCCAGCAGCGGGGGGACAGGTAATAATCAGCCCCAGCATTTT
TRBV5-1	TRBJ2-2	few	.	CASLWDGELFF	TGCGCCAGCCTGTGGGACGGGGAGCTGTTTTTT
TRBV7-9	TRBJ1-1	.	TRBD1	CASSPFTGTGGTEAFF	TGTGCCAGCAGCCCATTCACCGGGACAGGGGGCACTGAAGCTTTCTTT
TRBV29-1	TRBJ2-2	few	.	CSVAGNTGELFF	TGCAGCGTTGCTGGGAACACCGGGGAGCTGTTTTTT
TRBV12-3/TRBV12-4	TRBJ2-5	.	TRBD2	CASSLGLAGTETQYF	TGTGCCAGCAGTTTAGGACTAGCGGGGACAGAGACCCAGTACTTC
TRBV7-2	TRBJ2-3	.	TRBD2	CASSLGKTSGSTDTQYF	TGTGCCAGCAGCTTAGGGAAGACTAGCGGGAGCACAGATACGCAGTATTTT
TRBV12-3/TRBV12-4	TRBJ2-7	.	TRBD1	CASSNPGQGAHEQYF	TGTGCCAGCAGTAACCCGGGACAGGGGGCTCACGAGCAGTACTTC
TRBV30	TRBJ2-5	.	.	CAWKKGGAQETQYF	TGTGCCTGGAAGAAAGGGGGGGCCCAAGAGACCCAGTACTTC
TRBV5-1	TRBJ2-7	.	TRBD2	CVSSLETSAYEQYF	TGCGTCAGCAGCTTGGAGACTAGCGCCTACGAGCAGTACTTC
TRBV3-1	TRBJ2-7	.	TRBD1	CASSQTGANEQYF	TGTGCCAGCAGCCAGACAGGGGCAAACGAGCAGTACTTC
TRBV6-5	TRBJ1-2	.	.	CASSYLGGSLDGYTF	TGTGCCAGCAGTTACCTGGGAGGGTCGTTGGATGGCTACACCTTC
TRBV21-1	TRBJ2-1	.	.	CASSREEEQFF	TGTGCCAGCAGCAGGGAGGAGGAGCAGTTCTTC
TRBV7-3	TRBJ2-5	.	.	CASSQTGTPGKTQYF	TGTGCCAGCAGCCAAACAGGAACCCCTGGAAAGACCCAGTACTTC
TRBV4-3	TRBJ2-7	.	.	CASSQGITYEQYF	TGCGCCAGCAGCCAAGGTATCACCTACGAGCAGTACTTC
TRBV4-3	TRBJ2-7	few	.	CASSQERDLAYEQYF	TGCGCCAGCAGCCAAGAAAGGGACTTAGCCTACGAGCAGTACTTC
TRBV6-2/TRBV6-3	TRBJ2-7	.	TRBD1	CASSYLTGGLYEQYF	TGTGCCAGCAGCTACCTGACAGGGGGCCTATACGAGCAGTACTTC
TRBV7-2	TRBJ2-3	few	.	CASTQFDSTDTQYF	TGTGCCAGCACCCAGTTCGACAGCACAGATACGCAGTATTTT
TRBV12-3/TRBV12-4	TRBJ2-5	few	.	CASSPDSSKETQYF	TGTGCCAGCAGTCCAGACTCATCTAAAGAGACCCAGTACTTC
TRBV27	TRBJ2-3	.	.	CASSLERRTDTQYF	TGTGCCAGCAGTTTGGAACGAAGGACCGATACGCAGTATTTT